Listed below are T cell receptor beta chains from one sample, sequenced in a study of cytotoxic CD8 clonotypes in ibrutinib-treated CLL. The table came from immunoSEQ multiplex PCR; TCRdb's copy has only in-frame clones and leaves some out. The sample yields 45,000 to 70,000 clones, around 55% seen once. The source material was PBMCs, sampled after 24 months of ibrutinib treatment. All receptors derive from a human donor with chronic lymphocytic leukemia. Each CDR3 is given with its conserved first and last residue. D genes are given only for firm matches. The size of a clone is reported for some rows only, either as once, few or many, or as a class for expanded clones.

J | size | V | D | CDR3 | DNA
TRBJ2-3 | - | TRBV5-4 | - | CASSLGRRDTQYF | TGTGCCAGCAGCTTGGGAAGGCGGGATACGCAGTATTTT
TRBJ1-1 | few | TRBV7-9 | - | CASSLPAGFMNTEAFF | TGTGCCAGCAGCTTACCGGCAGGTTTCATGAACACTGAAGCTTTCTTT
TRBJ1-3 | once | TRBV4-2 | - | CASSQPGNTIYF | TGTGCCAGCAGCCAGCCTGGAAACACCATATATTTT
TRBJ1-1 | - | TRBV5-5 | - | CASSPVGQRSSSEAFF | TGTGCCAGCAGCCCCGTTGGTCAGCGGTCGAGCTCTGAAGCTTTCTTT
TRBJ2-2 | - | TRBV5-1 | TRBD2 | CASSLRVAAGGRTGELFF | TGCGCCAGCAGCTTAAGGGTCGCAGCGGGAGGGCGCACCGGGGAGCTGTTTTTT
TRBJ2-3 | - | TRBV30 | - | CAWSPGTDTQYF | TGTGCCTGGAGTCCCGGTACAGATACGCAGTATTTT
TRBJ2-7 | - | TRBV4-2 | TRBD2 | CASSRLSSPGGASYEQYF | TGTGCCAGCAGCCGCCTCTCTTCGCCGGGAGGGGCTTCCTACGAGCAGTACTTC
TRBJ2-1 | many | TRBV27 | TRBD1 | CASSPPGQVLRNEQFF | TGTGCCAGCAGCCCTCCGGGACAGGTTTTGAGGAATGAGCAGTTCTTC
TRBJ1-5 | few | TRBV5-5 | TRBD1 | CASSLEGAGNQPQHF | TGTGCCAGCAGCTTGGAGGGGGCAGGGAATCAGCCCCAGCATTTT
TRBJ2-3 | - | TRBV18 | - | CASSPYSGGTDTQYF | TGTGCCAGCTCACCCTATTCGGGGGGCACAGATACGCAGTATTTT
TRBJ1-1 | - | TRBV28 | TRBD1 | CASKVQGPAFF | TGTGCCAGCAAAGTACAGGGGCCAGCTTTCTTT
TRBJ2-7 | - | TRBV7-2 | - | CASSLAQGFTYEQYF | TGTGCCAGCAGCTTAGCCCAGGGGTTTACCTACGAGCAGTACTTC
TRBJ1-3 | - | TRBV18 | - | CASSLGGTRNTIYF | TGTGCCAGCTCGCTCGGGGGTACCAGAAACACCATATATTTT
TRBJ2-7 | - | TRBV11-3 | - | CASSLGGQVGEQYF | TGTGCCAGCAGCTTGGGGGGCCAAGTGGGAGAGCAGTACTTC
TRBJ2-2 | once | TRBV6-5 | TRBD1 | CASRRTGPNTGELFF | TGTGCCAGCAGGAGGACAGGCCCAAACACCGGGGAGCTGTTTTTT
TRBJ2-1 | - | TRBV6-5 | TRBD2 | CASSPLAGPYNEQFF | TGTGCCAGCAGCCCACTAGCGGGTCCCTACAATGAGCAGTTCTTC
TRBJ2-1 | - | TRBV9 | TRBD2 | CASSVGASGAFYNEQFF | TGTGCCAGCAGCGTAGGGGCTAGCGGGGCTTTCTACAATGAGCAGTTCTTC
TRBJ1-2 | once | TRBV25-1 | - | CASSEGASTGYTF | TGTGCCAGCAGTGAGGGGGCGAGTACGGGCTACACCTTC
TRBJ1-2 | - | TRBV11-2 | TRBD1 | CASSFKPPGGEGGYTF | TGTGCCAGCAGCTTCAAACCCCCAGGGGGAGAAGGGGGCTACACCTTC
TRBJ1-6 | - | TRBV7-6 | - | CASSLGSTESSYNSPLHF | TGTGCCAGCAGCTTAGGATCGACAGAGAGCTCCTATAATTCACCCCTCCACTTT
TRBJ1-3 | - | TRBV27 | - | CASSFISGNTIYF | TGTGCCAGCAGTTTTATCTCTGGAAACACCATATATTTT